This is a list of T cell receptor beta chains from one sample in a study of blood T cell repertoires in COVID-19. Using immunoSEQ multiplex PCR, the repertoire was profiled, and TCRdb retains in-frame clones only, with some absent. The repertoire consists of more than 120,000 clones, with over 80% occurring once and the leading ten covering 0.9% to 0.95%. The sequencing input was peripheral blood. These receptors originate from a woman aged 45-59 years with acute or convalescent COVID-19. The CDR3 runs from the conserved cysteine through the conserved F or W. A D gene is named only where the DNA matches it firmly. Size values are once, few and many counts, or a class for expanded clones, and some rows have none.

CDR3aa: CSAGTATDTQYF
CDR3nt: TGCAGCGCCGGGACAGCCACAGATACGCAGTATTTT
d_gene: TRBD1
v_gene: TRBV29-1
abundance: .
j_gene: TRBJ2-3

CDR3aa: CATSGGRGLFVDEQFF
CDR3nt: TGTGCCACCAGTGGGGGCAGGGGGCTTTTCGTCGATGAGCAGTTCTTC
d_gene: TRBD1
v_gene: TRBV24-1
abundance: .
j_gene: TRBJ2-1

CDR3aa: CASAMTGVLNTEAFF
CDR3nt: TGTGCCAGCGCTATGACAGGCGTCTTGAACACTGAAGCTTTCTTT
d_gene: .
v_gene: TRBV6-4
abundance: .
j_gene: TRBJ1-1

CDR3aa: CASSQDRTWRSMNTEAFF
CDR3nt: TGTGCCAGCAGCCAAGATAGGACTTGGCGGAGCATGAACACTGAAGCTTTCTTT
d_gene: .
v_gene: TRBV3-1/TRBV3-2
abundance: .
j_gene: TRBJ1-1

CDR3aa: CASSAQGNQPQHF
CDR3nt: TGCGCCAGCAGCGCCCAGGGCAATCAGCCCCAGCATTTT
d_gene: .
v_gene: TRBV5-1
abundance: few
j_gene: TRBJ1-5

CDR3aa: CASSQMPAPSSYEQYF
CDR3nt: TGTGCCAGCAGCCAAATGCCAGCGCCCAGCTCCTACGAGCAGTACTTC
d_gene: .
v_gene: TRBV3-1/TRBV3-2
abundance: .
j_gene: TRBJ2-7

CDR3aa: CASSVGDRGRPKNIQYF
CDR3nt: TGTGCCAGCAGCGTAGGGGACAGGGGGCGGCCCAAAAACATTCAGTACTTC
d_gene: TRBD1
v_gene: TRBV9
abundance: .
j_gene: TRBJ2-4

CDR3aa: CAITRLAGEVNEQFF
CDR3nt: TGTGCCATCACCCGACTAGCGGGAGAAGTCAATGAGCAGTTCTTC
d_gene: TRBD2
v_gene: TRBV10-3
abundance: .
j_gene: TRBJ2-1

CDR3aa: CASRPDRNNEQFF
CDR3nt: TGTGCCAGCAGACCCGACAGGAACAATGAGCAGTTCTTC
d_gene: .
v_gene: TRBV2
abundance: .
j_gene: TRBJ2-1

CDR3aa: CASTDSSNQPQHF
CDR3nt: TGCGCCAGCACTGACAGTAGCAATCAGCCCCAGCATTTT
d_gene: .
v_gene: TRBV10-2
abundance: .
j_gene: TRBJ1-5

CDR3aa: CASSHGTSDNSPLHF
CDR3nt: TGCGCCAGCAGCCATGGGACATCGGATAATTCACCCCTCCACTTT
d_gene: .
v_gene: TRBV4-1
abundance: .
j_gene: TRBJ1-6

CDR3aa: CASTDREGGNYGYTF
CDR3nt: TGTGCCAGTACCGATCGTGAGGGGGGGAACTATGGCTACACCTTC
d_gene: .
v_gene: TRBV19
abundance: once
j_gene: TRBJ1-2

CDR3aa: CASSAAGSNQPQHF
CDR3nt: TGTGCCAGCAGCGCCGCGGGAAGCAATCAGCCCCAGCATTTT
d_gene: .
v_gene: TRBV11-2
abundance: .
j_gene: TRBJ1-5

CDR3aa: CAIKSGREETQYF
CDR3nt: TGTGCCATTAAGTCTGGCAGGGAAGAGACCCAGTACTTC
d_gene: .
v_gene: TRBV24-1
abundance: once
j_gene: TRBJ2-5

CDR3aa: CASSLSPDTEAFF
CDR3nt: TGTGCCAGCAGTTTATCCCCGGACACTGAAGCTTTCTTT
d_gene: .
v_gene: TRBV27
abundance: .
j_gene: TRBJ1-1

CDR3aa: CASSVGGGAGETQYF
CDR3nt: TGTGCCAGCAGCGTAGGCGGGGGGGCGGGAGAGACCCAGTACTTC
d_gene: TRBD2
v_gene: TRBV9
abundance: .
j_gene: TRBJ2-5

CDR3aa: CASSLGGDLPQHF
CDR3nt: TGTGCCAGCAGTTTGGGGGGGGATCTGCCCCAGCATTTT
d_gene: .
v_gene: TRBV12-3/TRBV12-4
abundance: .
j_gene: TRBJ1-5

CDR3aa: CASMTGYSYEQYF
CDR3nt: TGTGCCAGCATGACAGGTTACTCCTACGAGCAGTACTTC
d_gene: .
v_gene: TRBV2
abundance: .
j_gene: TRBJ2-7

CDR3aa: CASSSGQTYEQYF
CDR3nt: TGTGCCAGCAGTTCGGGACAGACCTACGAGCAGTACTTC
d_gene: TRBD1
v_gene: TRBV12-3/TRBV12-4
abundance: .
j_gene: TRBJ2-7

CDR3aa: CASSQEQGANSPLHF
CDR3nt: TGTGCCAGCAGCCAAGAACAGGGGGCTAATTCACCCCTCCACTTT
d_gene: TRBD1
v_gene: TRBV3-1/TRBV3-2
abundance: few
j_gene: TRBJ1-6